This TCR beta chain was identified in a study of graft-versus-host responses after intestinal transplantation. About the study: Each transplant was multivisceral, liver-intestinal, or isolated intestinal. Every one of the recipients received anti-thymocyte globulin induction and afterwards took tacrolimus and steroids for about 3 years. Study-wide results and caveats: When patients had graft-donor T cell macrochimerism, their allografts held high graft-versus-host to host-versus-graft clonal ratios. GvH clonotypes were identified within recipient marrow, with a subset emerging first in ileum or blood.

This CDR3 has 14 amino acids. Germline CDR1 reads SGHRS; CDR2 reads YFSETQ. Trimming stripped 4 bases from V and 5 bases from J, with 13 bases between. To note about this clone: The antigen is undetermined.

Repertoires were generated with immunoSEQ multiplex PCR, while TCRdb's copy carries only in-frame clones and drops some. In the table there are about 86,000 clones, roughly nine tenths of which are singletons. V is TRBV5-1 and J is TRBJ2-1, with D maybe TRBD2 (6 bases). This receptor was taken from a human donor who was the organ donor for an intestinal transplant. The specimen comprised unstimulated CD4+ T cells sorted from spleen or lymph node cells, sampled before transplant. The CDR3 bases are TGCGCCAGCAGCCCGCGGGGAGGCCACAATGAGCAGTTCTTC. Translation: CASSPRGGHNEQFF.